These 32 T cell receptor beta chains were all obtained from the same sample, sequenced in a study of graft-versus-host responses after intestinal transplantation. Which antigens these TCRs recognize remains unknown. Repertoires were generated with immunoSEQ multiplex PCR, while TCRdb's copy carries only in-frame clones and drops some. The sample gives some 76,000 clones, roughly 84% of which show up once; roughly 7.3% is in the top ten. The starting material was unstimulated CD8+ T cells sorted from spleen or lymph node cells, obtained before transplant. Every receptor here comes from a human donor who was the organ donor for an intestinal transplant.

The chain joins TRBV2 to TRBJ2-3; no reliable D call. Germline CDR1 is SNHLY and CDR2 is FYNNEI. Trimming took 0 bases from V and 3 from J, leaving 1 base between them. The length of the CDR3 is 12 residues. The CDR3 region is CASSEATDTQYF. The CDR3, as DNA: TGTGCCAGCAGTGAAGCGACAGATACGCAGTATTTT.

The chain uses TRBV27 and TRBJ1-2; 7 bases are shared with TRBD1. After removal of 5 bases from V and 3 bases from J, the junction contained 15 bases not matched to a gene. CDR1 is MNHEY, CDR2 SMNVEV, per germline (reference sequence). The length of the CDR3 is 17 residues. CDR3 nucleotides: TGTGCCAGCAGTCCGGGACAGTTTGTTGACCTTCACTATGGCTACACCTTC. It is translated as CASSPGQFVDLHYGYTF.

The chain employs TRBV5-8 and TRBJ2-7; weak D call: TRBD1 (6 bases). This CDR3 spans 16 amino acids. V gave up 1 base and J gave up 1 base, with 15 bases separating them. The germline gives CDR1 SGHTS, CDR2 YDEGEE. This chain's CDR3 is CASSLYSQGLSYEQYF. CDR3 nucleotides: TGTGCCAGCAGCTTGTATTCACAGGGTTTATCCTACGAGCAGTACTTC.

The chain combines TRBV19 with TRBJ1-2; 8 bases line up with TRBD1. Germline CDR1 reads LNHDA; CDR2 reads SQIVND (reference sequence). This CDR3 spans 18 amino acids. V lost 6 bases to trimming and J lost 0 bases; unmatched junction nucleotides: 15. The CDR3 DNA follows: TGTGCCAGTAGCCTCCTGCTGCAGGGGGCTCTAGCTAACTATGGCTACACCTTC. Translating gives CASSLLLQGALANYGYTF. The full variable domain, in which reference TRBV19 and TRBJ1-2 provide the parts outside the CDR3, is DGGITQSPKYLFRKEGQNVTLSCEQNLNHDAMYWYRQDPGQGLRLIYYSQIVNDFQKGDIAEGYSVSREKKESFPLTVTSAQKNPTAFYLCASSLLLQGALANYGYTFGSGTRLTVV.

The chain couples TRBV5-1 to TRBJ2-3, with TRBD2 as a possible D gene (6 bases). CDR1 SGHRS and CDR2 YFSETQ come from the germline V gene. Trimming took 7 bases from V and 2 from J, leaving 17 bases between them. There are 15 residues in the CDR3. The CDR3 bases are TGCGCCAGCCATACGGGGGAATCAGTCACAGATACGCAGTATTTT. It encodes CASHTGESVTDTQYF.

The CDR3 region has the DNA TGTGCCAGCTCAGCCTGGACAGGGGGCACAGATACGCAGTATTTT. This sequence encodes CASSAWTGGTDTQYF. The rearrangement links TRBV18 to TRBJ2-3; TRBD1 matches 9 bases. CDR1 and CDR2 (germline): KGHSH, LQKENI. V lost 5 bases and J lost 1; bases outside the gene matches: 4. The CDR3 loop spans 15 amino acids.

The J gene is TRBJ1-5, the V gene TRBV19; TRBD1 is a possible D gene (6 bases). Trimming pared 8 bases from V and 7 bases from J, leaving 21 bases between. This CDR3 is built from 15 residues. In germline, CDR1 is LNHDA, CDR2 SQIVND (reference sequence). This chain's CDR3 is CASDVLGRGDQPQHF. The DNA for the CDR3 is TGTGCCAGTGACGTCTTGGGCAGGGGAGACCAGCCCCAGCATTTT.

V is TRBV5-1 and J is TRBJ2-1, with 7 bases aligning to TRBD2. The CDR3 extends over 18 amino acids. With 3 bases clipped from V and 1 base from J, the junction kept 13 bases outside the gene matches. Germline loops: CDR1 SGHRS, CDR2 YFSETQ. DNA of the CDR3: TGCGCCAGCAGCTCGATGCCCACCTGGGGGGGATCCTACAATGAGCAGTTCTTC. It is translated as CASSSMPTWGGSYNEQFF.

V is TRBV6-1 and J is TRBJ2-1; 8 bases line up with TRBD2. Losses at the gene ends were 10 bases for V and 0 bases for J; bases not matched to a gene: 5. The CDR3 contains 14 residues. CDR1 is MNHNS, CDR2 SASEGT, per germline. CDR3 sequence (DNA): TGTGCCACCGGGGGGGGGAGCTCCTACAATGAGCAGTTCTTC. Amino acids: CATGGGSSYNEQFF.

The V gene is TRBV5-6, the J gene TRBJ1-1, with TRBD1 identical over 8 bases. Germline V gene data show CDR1 as SGHDT and CDR2 as YYEEEE. This CDR3 is 14 amino acids long. The V and J ends lost 4 bases and 2 bases, in that order; junction bases with no gene match: 4. CDR3 coding DNA: TGTGCCAGCAGCGCTACAGGGGGTAACACTGAAGCTTTCTTT. Its translation is CASSATGGNTEAFF.

The V call is TRBV30, the J call TRBJ1-2; 10 bases are shared with TRBD1. CDR1 GTSNPN and CDR2 SVGIG come from the germline V gene (reference sequence). The CDR3 has 20 residues. V lost 4 bases to trimming and J lost 2 bases; unmatched junction nucleotides: 22. CDR3 DNA sequence: TGTGCCTGGACCCCTTTTAAGTTGACAGGGGGCGCAGTATTAAACTATGGCTACACCTTC. Translation gives CAWTPFKLTGGAVLNYGYTF.

The sample holds one count of this clone. The V call is TRBV5-4, the J call TRBJ1-1; a weak D match, TRBD1 (6 bases). Germline lookup yields CDR1 SGHNT and CDR2 YYREEE (reference sequence). CDR3 length: 14 residues. Trimming cost V 5 bases and J 4 bases, with 15 bases left between them. The CDR3 bases are TGTGCCAGCAGGGGGGGCGGGGGTGGCACTGAAGCTTTCTTT. Its translation: CASRGGGGGTEAFF.

The chain recombines TRBV9 with TRBJ2-1; TRBD2 aligns across 8 bases. The CDR3 runs to 14 residues. The junction had 11 bases not matched to a gene; V was cut back by 8 bases and J by 7 bases. Germline values: CDR1 SGDLS, CDR2 YYNGEE. This chain's CDR3 is CASTGGAHWNEQFF. DNA for the CDR3: TGTGCCAGTACCGGGGGGGCGCATTGGAATGAGCAGTTCTTC.

This chain uses TRBV15 with TRBJ2-3; tentatively, D is TRBD1 (6 bases). CDR1 is LNHNV and CDR2 is YYDKDF in the germline V gene (reference sequence). The germline V and J ends were trimmed by 2 bases and 5 bases, with 8 bases remaining between them. CDR3 length: 13 amino acids. The CDR3 DNA follows: TGTGCCACCAGCAGATACAGGGAAGATACGCAGTATTTT. Its protein product is CATSRYREDTQYF.

The gene calls are TRBV4-1 and TRBJ1-1, with D uncertain. Trimming pared 8 bases from V and 2 bases from J, leaving 12 bases between. Germline values: CDR1 MGHRA, CDR2 YSYEKL. The CDR3 length is 13 residues. CDR3 residues: CASGDRTNTEAFF. As DNA, the CDR3 is TGCGCCAGCGGAGACCGAACTAACACTGAAGCTTTCTTT.

The chain employs TRBV23-1 and TRBJ2-1; D unclear. TRBV23-1 counts as an open reading frame of uncertain function. This CDR3 contains 15 residues. Trimming removed 2 bases from V and 5 bases from J, with 13 bases in between. The CDR3 protein is CASSQKGVRNNEQFF. The CDR3, as DNA: TGCGCCAGCAGTCAAAAAGGAGTCAGAAACAATGAGCAGTTCTTC.

In this sample, this clone turned up a few times. The rearrangement joins TRBV6-1 to TRBJ2-6, with D perhaps TRBD1 (5 bases). The CDR3 contains 15 residues. The V end lost 4 bases, the J end lost 0 bases, and 7 bases lay between the germline ends. Germline values: CDR1 MNHNS, CDR2 SASEGT. The CDR3 DNA reads TGTGCCAGCAGTGGACAGAGCTCTGGGGCCAACGTCCTGACTTTC. Translated: CASSGQSSGANVLTF.

The chain joins TRBV7-8 to TRBJ1-5; a possible D gene is TRBD1 (6 bases). Between the trimmed V and J ends, which lost 2 bases and 1 base, there was a span of 9 bases. CDR3 length: 15 residues. Germline V gene sequence: CDR1 SGHVS, CDR2 FQNEAQ. As DNA, the CDR3 is TGTGCCAGCAGCTTAACCGGACAGAGCAATCAGCCCCAGCATTTT. The encoded protein is CASSLTGQSNQPQHF.

The gene calls are TRBV4-1 and TRBJ2-3; 8 nucleotides align to TRBD1. V was pared by 0 bases and J by 3 bases, with 8 bases of the junction left unmatched. In germline, CDR1 is MGHRA, CDR2 YSYEKL. The CDR3 consists of 17 residues. CDR3 coding DNA: TGCGCCAGCAGCCAAGATCAACCAGGGGGCTTGACAGATACGCAGTATTTT. This sequence encodes CASSQDQPGGLTDTQYF.

The chain links TRBV9 to TRBJ2-5, with 13 nucleotides matching TRBD2. The DNA matches TRBJ2-7 better at its end, which makes the J call doubtful. In germline, CDR1 is SGDLS, CDR2 YYNGEE. This CDR3 is built from 17 residues. CDR3 residues: CASSAAGTSGVWSEQYF. In DNA, the CDR3 is TGTGCCAGCAGCGCCGCCGGGACTAGCGGGGTATGGAGCGAGCAGTACTTC.

This sequence joins TRBV25-1 and TRBJ2-7; 8 bases map to TRBD2. V lost 2 bases, J lost 3 bases, and 15 bases stayed unmatched. The germline CDR1 and CDR2 sequences are MGHDK and SYGVNS. The CDR3 loop spans 18 amino acids. The CDR3 is CASSEPPLRSGGSYEQYF. DNA for the CDR3: TGTGCCAGCAGTGAACCCCCCCTTAGGAGCGGGGGAAGCTACGAGCAGTACTTC.

This chain joins TRBV6-5 and TRBJ2-7; D may be TRBD1 (5 bases). V dropped 4 bases and J dropped 0 bases, with 16 bases sitting between them. Germline values: CDR1 MNHEY, CDR2 SVGAGI. This CDR3 region has 16 residues. The CDR3 protein is CASSLSTHRSSYEQYF. The CDR3 DNA reads TGTGCCAGCAGTTTATCTACCCACAGGAGCTCCTACGAGCAGTACTTC.

The genes are TRBV6-1 and TRBJ2-7; the D call may be TRBD1 or TRBD2 (5 bases each). Looked up from germline, CDR1 is MNHNS and CDR2 is SASEGT. This CDR3 has 12 residues. V lost 5 bases and J 7 bases, leaving 12 bases between the germline ends. CDR3 sequence: CASSFDSGEQYF. The CDR3 DNA reads TGTGCCAGCAGTTTTGACAGCGGAGAGCAGTACTTC.

This chain uses TRBV6-5 with TRBJ2-7; D gene uncertain. Between the trimmed V and J ends, which lost 0 bases and 2 bases, there was a span of 11 bases. Germline values: CDR1 MNHEY, CDR2 SVGAGI. This CDR3 contains 15 residues. The CDR3 here is CASSYSGAAPYEQYF. The CDR3 bases are TGTGCCAGCAGTTACTCAGGCGCGGCCCCCTACGAGCAGTACTTC.

The chain uses TRBV27 and TRBJ1-4; D perhaps matches TRBD1 (5 bases). V lost 3 bases and J 8 bases, leaving 16 bases between the germline ends. The CDR3 sequence is 15 residues long. The V gene's germline CDR1 is MNHEY and CDR2 SMNVEV (reference sequence). The CDR3 region has the DNA TGTGCCAGCAGTTTGGACGGGGCGCCAGGGGAAAAACTGTTTTTT. It codes for CASSLDGAPGEKLFF.

V gene TRBV6-1 combines with J gene TRBJ2-7; D might be TRBD1 or TRBD2, each matching 5 bases. Trimming stripped 7 bases from V and 4 bases from J, with 14 bases between. This CDR3 contains 13 residues. Germline V gene lookup returns CDR1 MNHNS and CDR2 SASEGT. The CDR3 DNA follows: TGTGCCAGCATTCTGGGGGTGGGATACGAGCAGTACTTC. Amino acids: CASILGVGYEQYF.

The CDR3 protein is CASSSGQGVHQPQHF. DNA for the CDR3: TGTGCCAGCAGCTCTGGACAGGGGGTTCATCAGCCCCAGCATTTT. J is TRBJ1-5 and V is TRBV7-9; TRBD1 aligns across 10 bases. This CDR3 region has 15 residues. V lost 4 bases, J lost 5 bases, and 5 bases stayed unmatched. Looked up from germline, CDR1 is SEHNR and CDR2 is FQNEAQ (reference sequence).

This chain uses TRBV5-1 with TRBJ2-1, with 7 bases that match TRBD1. Germline lookup yields CDR1 SGHRS and CDR2 YFSETQ. The CDR3 loop spans 17 amino acids. V lost 4 bases and J lost 1; bases outside the gene matches: 11. DNA for the CDR3: TGCGCCAGCAGCCAGGGGACAGACAGCTTTTCCTACAATGAGCAGTTCTTC. It is translated as CASSQGTDSFSYNEQFF. The variable domain in full, completed from reference TRBV5-1 and TRBJ2-1, reads KAGVTQTPRYLIKTRGQQVTLSCSPISGHRSVSWYQQTPGQGLQFLFEYFSETQRNKGNFPGRFSGRQFSNSRSEMNVSTLELGDSALYLCASSQGTDSFSYNEQFFGPGTRLTVL.

This clone was observed a few times. The chain joins TRBV4-1 to TRBJ1-3; the D gene is possibly TRBD1 (5 bases). Trimming cost V 4 bases and J 3 bases, with 10 bases left between them. The CDR3 spans 14 residues. Germline V gives CDR1 MGHRA, CDR2 YSYEKL. CDR3 DNA sequence: TGCGCCAGCAGCCTGACAGCTGATGGAAACACCATATATTTT. Protein product: CASSLTADGNTIYF.

This clone was found once. The rearrangement links TRBV6-5 to TRBJ2-7, with 8 bases fitting TRBD2. Germline CDR1 reads MNHEY; CDR2 reads SVGAGI. Germline trimming cut 2 bases from V and 2 bases from J; bases unmatched to any gene: 2. The CDR3 totals 14 residues. The CDR3 coding sequence is TGTGCCAGCAGTTACGGGCGGGGGGCCTACGAGCAGTACTTC. This translates into CASSYGRGAYEQYF.

This sequence joins TRBV27 and TRBJ2-5; TRBD2 agrees at 7 bases. In germline, CDR1 is MNHEY, CDR2 SMNVEV (reference sequence). The CDR3 has 15 residues. V trimming: 5 bases; J trimming: 2 bases; junction bases outside the gene matches: 8. The CDR3 DNA sequence: TGTGCCAGCAGTGCGACTAGCTTCCCTCAAGAGACCCAGTACTTC. It yields the protein CASSATSFPQETQYF.

V is TRBV19 and J is TRBJ2-3, with TRBD1 matching 7 bases. This CDR3 comprises 15 residues. From germline, CDR1 is LNHDA and CDR2 SQIVND (reference sequence). Unmatched junction bases numbered 3, after V lost 2 bases and J lost 1 base. As DNA, the CDR3 is TGTGCCAGTAGTATACCCACAGGGGGCACAGATACGCAGTATTTT. Residues: CASSIPTGGTDTQYF.